Listed here are 13 T cell receptor beta chains from one sample, sequenced in a study of neurological immune-mediated disorders. From the 5' RACE reads, TCRdb called clonotypes with MiXCR, one entry per CDR3 protein. The sample carries 78,000 or so distinct CDR3 sequences, roughly 4.7% recorded once. Sequencing input: PBMCs. The receptor set was obtained from a woman younger than 45 with multiple sclerosis.

This clonotype was observed at least ten times. V usage is TRBV5-4 and J usage is TRBJ1-5, with a weak D call TRBD1 (6 bases). The V gene lost 4 bases and the J gene lost 4 bases, with 9 bases spanning the gap. This CDR3 has 13 residues. Germline values: CDR1 SGHNT, CDR2 YYREEE (reference sequence). The CDR3 bases are TGTGCCAGCAGCCAGGACAGAAATCAGCCCCAGCATTTT. Translating gives CASSQDRNQPQHF.

This clonotype showed up many times. The rearrangement uses TRBV20-1 and TRBJ2-2; D may be TRBD2 (6 bases). Per the germline V gene, CDR1 is DFQATT and CDR2 is SNEGSKA (reference sequence). CDR3 length: 16 residues. Trimming shortened V by 0 bases and J by 7 bases, and 18 bases separated the two germline ends. CDR3 in DNA: TGCAGTGCTAGAGACCCGCGGGGATCCTCGAGCGGGGAGCTGTTTTTT. It is translated as CSARDPRGSSSGELFF.

This clonotype was counted ten times or more. This sequence joins TRBV12-3 or TRBV12-4 and TRBJ2-7; no clear D. The length of the CDR3 is 11 residues. V lost 6 bases and J lost 2, with 5 bases in between. The CDR3 loop reads CASRRTYEQYF. As DNA, the CDR3 is TGTGCCAGCAGACGGACCTACGAGCAGTACTTC.

This rearrangement joins TRBV11-3 to TRBJ1-3, with D possibly being TRBD1 (6 bases). The CDR3 length is 13 residues. Trimming shortened V by 5 bases and J by 4 bases, and 9 bases separated the two germline ends. The germline V gene has CDR1 SGHNT and CDR2 YENEEA. CDR3 sequence reads: CASSGDRGNTIYF. For the CDR3, the DNA is TGTGCCAGCAGCGGAGACAGGGGAAACACCATATATTTT.

This clonotype was detected ten times or more. The rearrangement uses TRBV20-1 and TRBJ2-7; 8 bases are shared with TRBD2. V was pared by 1 base and J by 1 base, with 6 bases of the junction left unmatched. The CDR3 totals 15 residues. Germline CDR1 is DFQATT and CDR2 is SNEGSKA (reference sequence). CDR3 sequence reads: CSARGAGEGSYEQYF. The CDR3, as DNA: TGCAGTGCTAGAGGAGCGGGAGAGGGGTCCTACGAGCAGTACTTC.

Points on this clonotype: With a much larger clone just one base away, this may be a read error. The chain is built from TRBV5-1 and TRBJ1-2; 9 bases are a match to TRBD1. The J segment lost 4 bases and the V segment lost 4 bases, leaving 5 bases of the junction unmatched. CDR3 length: 14 residues. Germline V gene data show CDR1 as SGHRS and CDR2 as YFSETQ. CDR3 nucleotides: TGCGCCAGCAGCCTGGGACAGGGAGTCTATGGCTACACCTTC. This sequence encodes CASSLGQGVYGYTF.

This clonotype was detected only a few times. This rearrangement joins TRBV5-5 to TRBJ2-3, with 10 positions matching TRBD2. V lost 3 bases to trimming and J lost 1 base; unmatched junction nucleotides: 2. The CDR3 covers 15 residues. The germline gives CDR1 SGHKS, CDR2 YYEKEE (reference sequence). Here the CDR3 reads CASSSGTSGTDTQYF. As DNA, the CDR3 is TGTGCCAGCAGCTCGGGGACTAGCGGCACAGATACGCAGTATTTT.

This clonotype was seen ten or more times. The rearrangement links TRBV7-9 to TRBJ2-4; D not certain. Germline V lookup: CDR1 SEHNR, CDR2 FQNEAQ (reference sequence). Trimming left V 1 base short and J 0 bases short, with 10 bases between. The CDR3 loop spans 16 amino acids. The chain's CDR3 is CASSLVRQSAKNIQYF. CDR3 DNA: TGTGCCAGCAGCTTAGTCAGGCAATCAGCCAAAAACATTCAGTACTTC.

The table lists this clonotype with many counts. This chain connects TRBV7-8 to TRBJ2-7, with 9 bases that match TRBD1. Trimming at V came to 3 bases and at J to 6 bases, leaving 6 bases not matched to a gene. The CDR3 has 14 residues. CDR1 SGHVS and CDR2 FQNEAQ come from the germline V gene. CDR3 DNA: TGTGCCAGCAGCTTGAACAGGGGGCAGGCCGAGCAGTACGTC. It specifies CASSLNRGQAEQYV.

This clonotype was recorded at least ten times. CDR3 sequence (DNA): TGTGCCAGCAGTTTAGCCGGGACTAGACAAGAGACCCAGTACTTC. This gives the protein CASSLAGTRQETQYF. The chain couples TRBV12-3 or TRBV12-4 to TRBJ2-5; 8 nucleotides agree with TRBD2. This CDR3 spans 15 amino acids. Trimming removed 0 bases from V and 2 bases from J; junction bases left unmatched: 2.

This clonotype was counted at least ten times. The chain links TRBV10-3 to TRBJ2-5, with TRBD1 as a possible D gene (5 bases). The CDR3 covers 18 residues. V lost 3 bases and J lost 5, with 25 bases in between. Germline-derived CDR1 and CDR2 are ENHRY and SYGVKD. The CDR3 DNA sequence: TGTGCCATCAGTGAAGGGGTCAGTCCCACCCCACGTAGCGAGACCCAGTACTTC. Its protein product is CAISEGVSPTPRSETQYF.

This clonotype appeared many times. The chain carries TRBV5-1 and TRBJ2-1; the D gene is possibly TRBD2 (6 bases). The length of the CDR3 is 15 residues. Between the trimmed V and J ends, which lost 0 bases and 0 bases, there was a span of 7 bases. Per the germline V gene, CDR1 is SGHRS and CDR2 is YFSETQ. CDR3 sequence: CASSLAGSSYNEQFF. The CDR3, as DNA: TGCGCCAGCAGCTTGGCCGGGAGCTCCTACAATGAGCAGTTCTTC.

This clonotype was recorded many times. The rearrangement uses TRBV19 and TRBJ2-2; unclear D gene. The CDR3 covers 14 residues. CDR1 and CDR2 (germline): LNHDA, SQIVND (reference sequence). V was trimmed by 7 bases and J by 6 bases, leaving 15 bases between them. DNA for the CDR3: TGTGCCAGTACCCCGCAGGACGCCGCCGGGGAGCTGTTTTTT. It is translated as CASTPQDAAGELFF. Complete variable domain (other parts from reference TRBV19 and TRBJ2-2): DGGITQSPKYLFRKEGQNVTLSCEQNLNHDAMYWYRQDPGQGLRLIYYSQIVNDFQKGDIAEGYSVSREKKESFPLTVTSAQKNPTAFYLCASTPQDAAGELFFGEGSRLTVL.